The present entry profiles one T cell receptor (beta chain) with its context. These data belong to a study of blood T cell repertoires in COVID-19. Data came from immunoSEQ multiplex PCR; TCRdb stores just in-frame clones and leaves some out. Of 81,000 or so clones in the sample, approximately 91% were seen once. Germline trimming cut 4 bases from V and 10 bases from J; bases unmatched to any gene: 0. Germline CDR1 ENHRY, CDR2 SYGVKD. The CDR3 spans 13 residues. The sequence came from a man in his 70s with active or convalescent COVID-19. The V and J genes are TRBV10-3 and TRBJ1-6; 11 bases line up with TRBD1. The material sequenced was peripheral blood. The CDR3 sequence: CAISGDRGSPLHF. The CDR3 region has the DNA TGTGCCATCAGTGGGGACAGGGGGTCACCCCTCCACTTT.